Each of the 23 T cell receptor beta chains below was sequenced from the same sample in a study of Ad26.COV2.S vaccination and SARS-CoV-2 variants (dated by TCRdb to the early 2020s). The sample's treatment or condition label, decoded: some 19 received Ad26.COV2.S at low or high dose, single or two shots; about five received placebo; per-sample allocation not given. Repertoires of vaccine and placebo recipients were sequenced from samples collected on day 63 after the first injection. The protocol used for the library was the immunoSEQ multiplex PCR assay. TCRdb stores this immuneACCESS table with in-frame sequences only. Part of the clones is absent; in the studies checked, under half of the shortfall reflects unresolved V genes, and no reason is known for the rest. The table for this sample lists over 350,000 clones; roughly nine tenths of them were counted only once. Of the sample, roughly 3.5% is held by the ten largest clones.

Sequences were derived from peripheral blood, sampled in a trial of Ad26.COV2.S vaccine versus placebo. These receptors were collected from a person aged 18-65 years who received the Ad26.COV2.S COVID-19 vaccine or a placebo.

The V and J genes are TRBV2 and TRBJ2-3; TRBD2 agrees at 8 bases. Germline CDR1 is SNHLY and CDR2 is FYNNEI. V shed 8 bases, J shed 4 bases, and the junction held 8 bases outside the gene matches. This CDR3 region has 14 residues. In DNA, the CDR3 is TGTGCCAGCGAGCGGCGGGGGGACCCAGATACGCAGTATTTT. This translates into CASERRGDPDTQYF. Drawing the rest from reference TRBV2 and TRBJ2-3, the complete variable domain is EPEVTQTPSHQVTQMGQEVILRCVPISNHLYFYWYRQILGQKVEFLVSFYNNEISEKSEIFDDQFSVERPDGSNFTLKIRSTKLEDSAMYFCASERRGDPDTQYFGPGTRLTVL.

There are a few counts of this clone. This chain links TRBV7-6 with TRBJ2-5; unclear D gene. The CDR3 runs to 13 residues. Trimming removed 1 base from V and 5 bases from J, with 8 bases in between. Germline-derived CDR1 and CDR2 are SGHVS and FNYEAQ. The CDR3 loop is CASSLGLRETQYF. CDR3 nucleotide sequence: TGTGCCAGCAGCTTAGGTCTGAGGGAGACCCAGTACTTC.

The chain joins TRBV5-5 to TRBJ1-3; 9 bases line up with TRBD1. Germline loops: CDR1 SGHKS, CDR2 YYEKEE (reference sequence). The CDR3 runs 15 residues. The junction had 5 bases not matched to a gene; V was cut back by 3 bases and J by 4 bases. This chain's CDR3 is CASSYGTGFGNTIYF. The CDR3 DNA sequence: TGTGCCAGCAGCTACGGGACAGGGTTCGGAAACACCATATATTTT.

The V gene is TRBV3-1 (or the pseudogene TRBV3-2), the J gene TRBJ2-7; 8 bases map to TRBD1. The CDR3 consists of 16 residues. Germline V gene data show CDR1 as LGHDT and CDR2 as YNNKEL (reference sequence). The junction had 16 bases not matched to a gene; V was cut back by 7 bases and J by 5 bases. CDR3 nucleotides: TGTGCCAGCACCGAAAATTCTTGGACAGGGTGGGACGAGCAGTACTTC. As protein: CASTENSWTGWDEQYF.

This clone has a handful of counts. V usage is TRBV7-2 and J usage is TRBJ1-1, with D hard to call. There are 13 residues in the CDR3. Germline V gene lookup returns CDR1 SGHTA and CDR2 FQGNSA. V was pared by 1 base and J by 3 bases, with 6 bases between. CDR3 loop: CASSLVRDTEAFF. The CDR3 nucleotides are TGTGCCAGCAGCTTAGTTCGGGACACTGAAGCTTTCTTT.

The gene calls are TRBV2 and TRBJ1-5, with 8 bases identical to TRBD1. V shed 1 base, J shed 7 bases, and the junction held 3 bases outside the gene matches. The CDR3 contains 14 residues. The germline V gene has CDR1 SNHLY and CDR2 FYNNEI. CDR3 nucleotides: TGTGCCAGCAGTGAAGAGACAGGGGCCCAGCCCCAGCATTTT. This encodes CASSEETGAQPQHF.

This sequence joins TRBV12-5 and TRBJ1-2; 7 bases line up with TRBD1. Germline lookup yields CDR1 LGHNT and CDR2 FRNRAP. This CDR3 region has 15 residues. V lost 0 bases, J lost 6 bases, and 7 bases stayed unmatched. The CDR3 region has the DNA TGTGCTAGTGGTTTGGTACTGACGACAGGGAATGGCTACACCTTC. Residues: CASGLVLTTGNGYTF. The complete variable domain, with remaining parts taken from reference TRBV12-5 and TRBJ1-2, reads DARVTQTPRHKVTEMGQEVTMRCQPILGHNTVFWYRQTMMQGLELLAYFRNRAPLDDSGMPKDRFSAEMPDATLATLKIQPSEPRDSAVYFCASGLVLTTGNGYTFGSGTRLTVV.

This clone was seen only once. The chain couples TRBV5-1 to TRBJ1-4; 9 nucleotides match TRBD1. Trimming removed 5 bases from V and 10 bases from J; junction bases left unmatched: 6. The germline V gene encodes CDR1 SGHRS and CDR2 YFSETQ. The CDR3 covers 13 residues. The DNA of the CDR3 is TGCGCCAGCAGTTGGACAGGGGCCGGAAAACTGTTTTTT. Encoded protein: CASSWTGAGKLFF.

V gene TRBV6-5 combines with J gene TRBJ1-3; D might be TRBD1 (5 bases). Germline V CDR1 and CDR2: MNHEY, SVGAGI. Trimming removed 0 bases from V and 4 bases from J, with 13 bases in between. The CDR3 totals 16 residues. The CDR3 bases are TGTGCCAGCAGTTACTCGTCCGGGGGATTAGGAAACACCATATATTTT. It is translated as CASSYSSGGLGNTIYF.

This clone was observed a handful of times. CDR3 sequence: CASRPGQGAGYTF. The CDR3 nucleotides read TGTGCCAGCCGGCCGGGACAGGGGGCCGGCTACACCTTC. V is TRBV2 and J is TRBJ1-2; 12 nucleotides agree with TRBD1. CDR1 is SNHLY and CDR2 is FYNNEI in the germline V gene. After removal of 8 bases from V and 8 bases from J, the junction contained 6 bases not matched to a gene. The CDR3 runs to 13 residues.

The gene calls are TRBV19 and TRBJ2-5, with 7 bases matching TRBD2. Per the germline V gene, CDR1 is LNHDA and CDR2 is SQIVND (reference sequence). The CDR3 loop spans 18 amino acids. Unmatched junction bases numbered 13, after V lost 1 base and J lost 2 bases. CDR3 amino acids: CASSIAATGTNFQETQYF. The CDR3 DNA is TGTGCCAGTAGTATAGCCGCAACCGGGACTAACTTTCAAGAGACCCAGTACTTC.

For this clone: The same CDR3 arises from other DNA sequences in this sample as well. This sequence joins TRBV5-1 and TRBJ1-2; no firm D call. This CDR3 is built from 14 residues. Germline V gives CDR1 SGHRS, CDR2 YFSETQ. Deletions cut 0 bases from V and 2 bases from J, with 8 bases between. The CDR3 region is CASSLDGGNYGYTF. DNA of the CDR3: TGCGCCAGCAGCTTGGACGGTGGAAACTATGGCTACACCTTC. Drawing the rest from reference TRBV5-1 and TRBJ1-2, the complete variable domain is KAGVTQTPRYLIKTRGQQVTLSCSPISGHRSVSWYQQTPGQGLQFLFEYFSETQRNKGNFPGRFSGRQFSNSRSEMNVSTLELGDSALYLCASSLDGGNYGYTFGSGTRLTVV.

In nucleotides, the CDR3 is TGTGCCACCAGCCGGGACAGGGTCCAGCAATATGGCTACACCTTC. It translates to CATSRDRVQQYGYTF. The chain couples TRBV15 to TRBJ1-2; TRBD1 aligns across 9 bases. In germline, CDR1 is LNHNV, CDR2 YYDKDF (reference sequence). This CDR3 is built from 15 residues. V shed 5 bases and J 5 bases; nucleotides not matched to a gene: 9.

In this sample, this clone turned up once. The chain carries TRBV7-9 and TRBJ2-3; D is ambiguous. Trimming removed 6 bases at V and 4 bases at J, with 5 bases between. Germline assignment: CDR1 SEHNR and CDR2 FQNEAQ (reference sequence). The CDR3 covers 11 residues. For the CDR3, the DNA is TGTGCCAGCAGTTTTGCAGATACGCAGTATTTT. Its protein product is CASSFADTQYF.

In regard to this clone: The CDR3 does not close with the conserved phenylalanine or tryptophan, likely indicating a read error. The limits of the CDR3 on the DNA are not certain, so only TCRdb's listed CDR3 is given. The chain has TRBV20-1 and TRBJ2-4; the table's TRBD2 call for D was not verified on the DNA. The CDR3 spans 9 residues, counting both ends. The germline gives CDR1 DFQATT, CDR2 SNEGSKA (reference sequence). CDR3 sequence: CSAKPSVAC.

The CDR3 nucleotides are TGTGCCAGCAGCCCCAATGGGGGGAAACTGTTTTTT. This translates into CASSPNGGKLFF. The rearrangement uses TRBV12-3 or TRBV12-4 and TRBJ1-4; tentative D call: TRBD1 (5 bases). CDR3 size: 12 residues. The V gene lost 6 bases and the J gene lost 11 bases, with 13 bases spanning the gap.

The chain couples TRBV19 to TRBJ1-5; a weak D match, TRBD1 (6 bases). The germline V and J ends were trimmed by 5 bases and 2 bases, with 13 bases remaining between them. This CDR3 is 15 amino acids long. Germline loops: CDR1 LNHDA, CDR2 SQIVND (reference sequence). The DNA for the CDR3 is TGTGCCAGTAGTGCAAGCAGGGGAGGCAATCAGCCCCAGCATTTT. It encodes CASSASRGGNQPQHF.

The rearrangement joins TRBV19 to TRBJ2-3, with TRBD2 identical over 14 bases. The V gene's germline CDR1 is LNHDA and CDR2 SQIVND (reference sequence). The CDR3 contains 15 residues. V was clipped by 8 bases and J by 8 bases; unmatched bases: 9. The CDR3 DNA reads TGTGCCAGTTCCCTGACTAGCGGGGGGGCAACTACGCAGTATTTT. Protein product: CASSLTSGGATTQYF.

This clone was detected once. Here the CDR3 DNA reads TGTGCCAGTAGGGACTCAGGGCTGAACACTGAAGCTTTCTTT. It translates to CASRDSGLNTEAFF. This chain links TRBV19 with TRBJ1-1; D is perhaps TRBD1 (5 bases). Looked up from germline, CDR1 is LNHDA and CDR2 is SQIVND (reference sequence). With 6 bases removed from V and 0 bases from J, the gap between germline ends came to 11 bases. The length of the CDR3 is 14 residues.

This clone was detected only once. The CDR3, as DNA: TGTGCCAGCAGTCCCCGACGACGGGGCTACACCTTC. This translates into CASSPRRRGYTF. The V and J genes are TRBV12-3 or TRBV12-4 and TRBJ1-2, with unresolved D. The CDR3 covers 12 residues. V lost 5 bases and J 8 bases, leaving 12 bases between the germline ends.

A single count supports this clone. The chain recombines TRBV4-1 with TRBJ2-7, with 7 bases matching TRBD1. The germline gives CDR1 MGHRA, CDR2 YSYEKL. Trimming took 0 bases from V and 4 from J; bases not matched to a gene: 6. CDR3 length: 15 residues. CDR3 loop: CASSQDGKGAYEQYF. Written as DNA, the CDR3 is TGCGCCAGCAGCCAAGATGGAAAGGGGGCGTACGAGCAGTACTTC.

The rearrangement links TRBV5-6 to TRBJ1-2; no reliable D call. Per germline, CDR1 SGHDT and CDR2 YYEEEE. There are 13 residues in the CDR3. V lost 4 bases, J lost 4 bases, and 11 bases lay in between. The CDR3 region has the DNA TGTGCCAGCAGCCCGGCTTTGGCCTATGGCTACACCTTC. Its protein is CASSPALAYGYTF.

The chain carries TRBV3-1 (or the pseudogene TRBV3-2) and TRBJ2-2; D unresolved. V dropped 4 bases and J dropped 5 bases, with 14 bases sitting between them. This CDR3 has 15 amino acids. Germline V lookup: CDR1 LGHDT, CDR2 YNNKEL (reference sequence). The CDR3 DNA reads TGTGCCAGCAGCCCAAACAGTAGGCTTACCGGGGAGCTGTTTTTT. Translation gives CASSPNSRLTGELFF.